Reported below is one TCR beta chain. This CDR3 region has 14 residues. CDR1 is SQVTM, CDR2 ANQGSEA, per germline. The V end lost 2 bases, the J end lost 3 bases, and 12 bases lay between the germline ends. Using immunoSEQ multiplex PCR, the repertoire was profiled, and TCRdb retains in-frame clones only, with some absent. The sample includes under 200,000 clones, around 82% of them seen just once. The sample originates from a study of blood T cell repertoires in COVID-19. The chain is built from TRBV29-1 and TRBJ2-3; D is possibly TRBD1 (6 bases). Sequencing used PBMCs or T cells enriched from blood (not recorded which). The sequence derives from a woman aged 55-70 years with acute COVID-19. CDR3 protein: CSVESRTATDTQYF. The DNA for the CDR3 is TGCAGCGTTGAATCCCGGACAGCTACAGATACGCAGTATTTT.